A selection of T cell receptor beta chains follows, all from one sample in a study of blood T cell repertoires in COVID-19. Method: immunoSEQ multiplex PCR; TCRdb's copy keeps in-frame clones and lacks some. The sample carries 250,000 to 300,000 clones, about nine tenths recorded once. Sequences were obtained from peripheral blood. These receptors all come from a woman aged 30 to 39 with COVID-19, enrolled during active disease. Each CDR3 is given with its conserved first and last residue.

>TRBV30|TRBJ1-2|16
CAWSRSLPGTGSGYTF
>TRBV4-3|TRBJ1-1|15
CASSHIPQGGTEAFF
>TRBV29-1|TRBJ1-5|13
CSVGRGNNQPQHF
>TRBV15|TRBJ2-7|14
CATSRRPDSNEQYF
>TRBV30|TRBJ1-2|15
CAWSVISGGWGGYTF
>TRBV28|TRBJ1-1|15
CASSLWGTGVTEAFF
>TRBV4-1|TRBJ2-7|15
CASSQEEALAPYQYF
>TRBV3-1/TRBV3-2|TRBJ1-1|14
CASRKGDLHTEAFF
>TRBV2|TRBJ1-1|13
CASRPTGGTEAFF
>TRBV7-2|TRBJ2-3|14
CASSSGRSTDTQYF
>TRBV14|TRBJ2-7|15
CASSQGTALSDEQYF
>TRBV28|TRBJ2-1|14
CASSLWTAYNEQFF
>TRBV6-5|TRBJ1-5|15
CASSYSVGANQPQHF
>TRBV5-1|TRBJ1-1|14
CASSLRQATVEAFF
>TRBV6-6|TRBJ2-1|14
CASSLRQDYNEQFF
>TRBV6-5|TRBJ1-2|14
CASSYSRGGYGYTF
>TRBV4-3|TRBJ1-4|15
CASSQAGGTNEKLFF
>TRBV3-1/TRBV3-2|TRBJ2-7|16
CASSQGPGGGEGEQYF
>TRBV5-4|TRBJ1-1|16
CASSLAAGVINTEAFF
>TRBV5-4|TRBJ2-7|17
CASSLEVAGGVSYEQYF
>TRBV24-1|TRBJ2-1|15
CATSDLMSSYNEQFF
>TRBV28|TRBJ2-7|13
CASSRQPSYEQYF
>TRBV6-5|TRBJ1-1|15
CASSPQGAPNTEAFF
>TRBV2|TRBJ2-7|12
CASSGTGNEQYF
>TRBV2|TRBJ1-3|13
CASIHRGRNTIYF
>TRBV20-1|TRBJ2-2|15
CSASSGMGRTGELFF
>TRBV6-6|TRBJ2-3|13
CASRGLVLDTQYF
>TRBV9|TRBJ2-3|13
CASSVGSGDTQYF
>TRBV10-3|TRBJ1-2|15
CAISESLTGSYGYTF
>TRBV6-5|TRBJ2-3|15
CATLRGRGVTDTQYF
>TRBV5-4|TRBJ2-3|15
CASSPGLAQSDTQYF
>TRBV4-1|TRBJ1-3|14
CASSQGQGAYTIYF
>TRBV28|TRBJ1-2|12
CASRLPAGGYTF
>TRBV3-1/TRBV3-2|TRBJ2-5|13
CASSQGSGTPSYF
>TRBV5-5|TRBJ2-3|17
CASSSHPGLAGGDTQYF
>TRBV9|TRBJ2-2|15
CASSPSATGEGELFF
>TRBV6-6|TRBJ1-6|15
CASSYAGTDNSPLHF
>TRBV4-2|TRBJ2-4|16
CASSQAGSRGQNIQYF
>TRBV30|TRBJ1-4|15
CAWSAGGSTNEKLFF
>TRBV28|TRBJ2-7|15
CASSLWTSGDYEQYF
>TRBV2|TRBJ2-7|16
CASSEADTGGVDEQYF
>TRBV4-3|TRBJ2-4|16
CASSQDTSGRMNIQYF
>TRBV7-2|TRBJ2-2|16
CASSTGGGANTGELFF
>TRBV6-6|TRBJ2-7|13
CATRRDRGYEQYF
>TRBV7-9|TRBJ2-7|13
CASSLAGVYEQYF
>TRBV9|TRBJ1-2|15
CASSVGTGAPYGYTF
>TRBV6-5|TRBJ1-1|14
CASSYGSGGGEAFF
>TRBV4-1|TRBJ1-5|14
CASSPSGGGKPQHF
>TRBV19|TRBJ1-2|16
CASSPPGTAETYGYTF